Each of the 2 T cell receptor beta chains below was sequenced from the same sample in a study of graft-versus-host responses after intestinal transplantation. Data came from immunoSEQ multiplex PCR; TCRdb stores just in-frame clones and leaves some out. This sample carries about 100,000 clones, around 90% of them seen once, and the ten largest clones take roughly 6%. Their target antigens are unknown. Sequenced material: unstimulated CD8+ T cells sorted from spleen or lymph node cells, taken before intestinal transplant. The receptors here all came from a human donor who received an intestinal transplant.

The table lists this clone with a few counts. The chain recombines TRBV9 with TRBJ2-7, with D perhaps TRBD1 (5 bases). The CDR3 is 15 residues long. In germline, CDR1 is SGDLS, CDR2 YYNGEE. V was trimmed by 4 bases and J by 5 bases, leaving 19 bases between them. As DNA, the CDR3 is TGTGCCAGCAGCCTCTCCGGACACCCGTCTCACGAGCAGTACTTC. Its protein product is CASSLSGHPSHEQYF.

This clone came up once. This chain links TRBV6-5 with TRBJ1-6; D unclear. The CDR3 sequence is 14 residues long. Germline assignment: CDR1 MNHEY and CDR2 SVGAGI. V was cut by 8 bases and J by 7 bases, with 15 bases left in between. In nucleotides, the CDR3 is TGTGCCAGCGGGTCGACAACATCCAATTCACCCCTCCACTTT. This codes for CASGSTTSNSPLHF.